This TCR beta chain was recorded in a study of blood T cell repertoires in COVID-19. Study-level background: Collection of acute and convalescent COVID-19 samples took place in the United States, Italy and Spain. Sample material is recorded as cDNA or gDNA derived from T cells, B-cell-depleted T cells, or PBMCs.

Per the study methods: Nucleated cell number was recorded as an estimate derived from reference gene primer amplification. Produced via immunoSEQ multiplex PCR; TCRdb's table is partial and in-frame only. The V and J calls and clone size come from that table; D and trimming were worked out from the DNA. The table has more than 200,000 clones, 70% to 90% seen once. Recovered Cohort 3 donors showed two negative PCRs, clearance, or symptom resolution. The germline CDR1 and CDR2 sequences are SGHRS and YFSETQ. The CDR3 loop spans 16 amino acids. V dropped 4 bases and J dropped 2; count of bases not matched to a gene: 10.

Sequenced: PBMCs or T cells enriched from blood (not recorded which). This sequence was found in a man aged 40-49 years who had recovered from COVID-19. This chain joins TRBV5-1 and TRBJ2-3; 7 bases match TRBD2. CDR3 in amino acids: CASSMRQAGTTDTQYF. CDR3 coding DNA: TGCGCCAGCAGCATGCGACAAGCGGGAACCACAGATACGCAGTATTTT.